This TCR beta chain was identified during a study of metastatic and nonmetastatic thyroid tumors. Study details: Repertoires of blood and of tissue (tumor or nodule) from malignant and benign thyroid patients were compared. Study-wide findings and caveats: Malignant thyroid tumors reportedly exceeded benign nodules significantly in TCR beta diversity, with the difference appearing in blood and tumor.

This clone was seen at least ten times. The antigen remains undetermined. As originally analysed: CDR3 differences across clinicopathological groups were used to build a distant-metastasis classifier for papillary thyroid cancer. TCRdb reprocessed the PCR reads via MiXCR. TCRdb's processing, not the study's, gives the V and J calls here. The sample has about 27,000 clones; 15% are singletons. V lost 5 bases, J lost 0 bases, and 13 bases stayed unmatched. The germline CDR1 and CDR2 sequences are PRHDT and FYEKMQ (reference sequence). This CDR3 has 19 amino acids. Patients had received no treatment of any kind before thyroid surgery.

The sample taken for sequencing was blood. This receptor was obtained from a male donor with papillary thyroid cancer or a benign thyroid nodule (not recorded which). Some clones in this sample may be carry-over from other donors' samples. J is TRBJ1-5 and V is TRBV13; 10 bases line up with TRBD1. The DNA for the CDR3 is TGTGCCAGCAGCCCATCGGAGGGACAGGGGAGCTATAGCAATCAGCCCCAGCATTTT. It codes for CASSPSEGQGSYSNQPQHF.